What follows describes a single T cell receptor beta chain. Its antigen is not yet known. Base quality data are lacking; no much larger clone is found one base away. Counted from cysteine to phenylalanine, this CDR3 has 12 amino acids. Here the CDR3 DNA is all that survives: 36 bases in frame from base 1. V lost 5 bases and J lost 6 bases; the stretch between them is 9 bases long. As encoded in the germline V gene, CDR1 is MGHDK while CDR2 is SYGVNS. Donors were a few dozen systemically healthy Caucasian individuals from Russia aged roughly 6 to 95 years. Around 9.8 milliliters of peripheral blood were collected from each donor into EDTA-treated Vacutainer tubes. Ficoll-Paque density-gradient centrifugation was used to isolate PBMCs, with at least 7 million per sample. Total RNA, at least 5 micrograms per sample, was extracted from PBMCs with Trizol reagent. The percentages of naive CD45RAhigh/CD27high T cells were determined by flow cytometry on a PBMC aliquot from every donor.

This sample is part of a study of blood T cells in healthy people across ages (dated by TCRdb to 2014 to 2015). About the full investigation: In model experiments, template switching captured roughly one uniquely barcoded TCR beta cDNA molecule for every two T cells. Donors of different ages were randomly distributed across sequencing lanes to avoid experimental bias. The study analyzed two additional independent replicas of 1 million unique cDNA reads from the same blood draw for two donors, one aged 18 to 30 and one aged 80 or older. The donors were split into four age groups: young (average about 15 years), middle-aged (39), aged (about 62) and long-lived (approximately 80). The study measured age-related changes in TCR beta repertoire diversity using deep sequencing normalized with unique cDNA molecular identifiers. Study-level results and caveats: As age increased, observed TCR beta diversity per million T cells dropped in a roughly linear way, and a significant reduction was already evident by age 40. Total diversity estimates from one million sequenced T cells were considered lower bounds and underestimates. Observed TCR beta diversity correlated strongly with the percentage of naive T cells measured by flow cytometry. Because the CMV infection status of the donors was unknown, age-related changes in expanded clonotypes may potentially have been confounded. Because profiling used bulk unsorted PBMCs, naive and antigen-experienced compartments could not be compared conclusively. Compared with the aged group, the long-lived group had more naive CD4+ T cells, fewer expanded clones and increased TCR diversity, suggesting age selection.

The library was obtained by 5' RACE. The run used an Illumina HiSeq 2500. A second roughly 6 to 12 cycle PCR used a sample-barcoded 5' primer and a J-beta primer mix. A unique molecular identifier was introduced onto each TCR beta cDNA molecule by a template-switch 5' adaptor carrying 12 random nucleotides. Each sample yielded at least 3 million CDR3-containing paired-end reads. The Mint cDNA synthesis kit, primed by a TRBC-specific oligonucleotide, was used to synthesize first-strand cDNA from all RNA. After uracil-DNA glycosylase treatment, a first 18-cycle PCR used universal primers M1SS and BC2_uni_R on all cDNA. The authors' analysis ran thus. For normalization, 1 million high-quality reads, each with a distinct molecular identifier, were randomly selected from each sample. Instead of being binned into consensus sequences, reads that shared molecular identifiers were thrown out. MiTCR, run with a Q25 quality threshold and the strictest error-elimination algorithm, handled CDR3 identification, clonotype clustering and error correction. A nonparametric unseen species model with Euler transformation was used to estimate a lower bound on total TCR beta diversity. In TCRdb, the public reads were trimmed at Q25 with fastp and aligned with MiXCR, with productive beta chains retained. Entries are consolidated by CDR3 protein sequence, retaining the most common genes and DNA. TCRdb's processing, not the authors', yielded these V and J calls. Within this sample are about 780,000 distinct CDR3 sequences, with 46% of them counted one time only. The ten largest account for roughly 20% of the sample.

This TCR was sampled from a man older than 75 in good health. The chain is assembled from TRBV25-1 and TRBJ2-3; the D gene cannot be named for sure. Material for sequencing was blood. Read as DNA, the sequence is TGTGCCAGCAGTATAGGGTGGGATACGCAGTATTTT. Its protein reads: CASSIGWDTQYF.